Shown below are 7 T cell receptor beta chains from a single sample sequenced in a study of tumor-infiltrating lymphocytes in localized non-small cell lung cancer. The data were produced by immunoSEQ multiplex PCR, yet TCRdb's version contains in-frame clones alone and is incomplete. The sample lists 21,000 or so clones; more than 75% were seen once. The sequencing input was lung tumor tissue. These receptors were obtained from a human donor with non-small cell lung cancer.

The genes are TRBV7-9 and TRBJ2-1, with 11 positions matching TRBD2. The trim removed 5 bases at V and 4 bases at J, leaving 4 bases unmatched. Germline V gene sequence: CDR1 SEHNR, CDR2 FQNEAQ (reference sequence). This CDR3 is 15 amino acids long. The CDR3 sequence: CASSRGLAGYNEQFF. The CDR3, as DNA: TGTGCCAGCAGCCGTGGACTAGCGGGTTACAATGAGCAGTTCTTC.

The J gene is TRBJ2-3, the V gene TRBV10-3; D is undetermined. This CDR3 contains 11 residues. V was cut by 4 bases and J by 4 bases, with 3 bases left in between. Germline V gene lookup returns CDR1 ENHRY and CDR2 SYGVKD. CDR3 nucleotides: TGTGCCATCAGTGGATCAGATACGCAGTATTTT. Its protein product is CAISGSDTQYF.

The rearrangement joins TRBV7-2 to TRBJ1-2; TRBD1 might be the D (6 bases). V lost 5 bases and J lost 2, with 9 bases in between. The CDR3 loop spans 13 amino acids. CDR1 is SGHTA, CDR2 FQGNSA, per germline. For the CDR3, the DNA is TGTGCCAGCAGCCCACAGGGAAACTATGGCTACACCTTC. It yields the protein CASSPQGNYGYTF.

V is TRBV5-1 and J is TRBJ2-3; tentatively, D is TRBD2 (6 bases). V was pared by 4 bases and J by 1 base, with 13 bases between. From germline, CDR1 is SGHRS and CDR2 YFSETQ. This CDR3 is 15 amino acids long. In nucleotides, the CDR3 is TGCGCCAGCAGCACGGGACTCCGCGGCACAGATACGCAGTATTTT. Its translation: CASSTGLRGTDTQYF. The full variable domain, completed using reference TRBV5-1 and TRBJ2-3, is KAGVTQTPRYLIKTRGQQVTLSCSPISGHRSVSWYQQTPGQGLQFLFEYFSETQRNKGNFPGRFSGRQFSNSRSEMNVSTLELGDSALYLCASSTGLRGTDTQYFGPGTRLTVL.

This rearrangement joins TRBV5-5 to TRBJ2-2; no definite D call. The V gene's germline CDR1 is SGHKS and CDR2 YYEKEE (reference sequence). There are 12 residues in the CDR3. The V end lost 1 base, the J end lost 8 bases, and 6 bases lay between the germline ends. The CDR3 nucleotides are TGTGCCAGCAGCTTGATTGGGGGGGAGCTGTTTTTT. Its protein product is CASSLIGGELFF.

The chain links TRBV5-5 to TRBJ2-7; TRBD2 is a possible D gene (6 bases). The CDR3 runs 14 residues. Germline loops: CDR1 SGHKS, CDR2 YYEKEE (reference sequence). Trimming took 6 bases from V and 1 from J, leaving 14 bases between them. CDR3: CASNIGSLSYEQYF. DNA for the CDR3: TGTGCCAGCAATATCGGGAGTCTGTCCTACGAGCAGTACTTC.

The chain combines TRBV27 with TRBJ2-7; 8 bases agree with TRBD1. From germline, CDR1 is MNHEY and CDR2 SMNVEV (reference sequence). J lost 3 bases, V lost 6 bases, and 4 bases had no gene match. The CDR3 loop spans 13 amino acids. For the CDR3, the DNA is TGTGCCAGCAGATCGACAGGGGACTACGAGCAGTACTTC. Translation gives CASRSTGDYEQYF.